This T cell receptor beta chain derives from a study of blood T cell repertoires in COVID-19. Study background: Samples came from the United States, Italy and Spain, spanning acute and convalescent COVID-19.

Profiled with immunoSEQ multiplex PCR; TCRdb holds only in-frame clones, not every one. Of 270,000 or so clones listed, roughly 80% were seen once; the top ten hold about 1.6%. Germline V lookup: CDR1 MDHEN, CDR2 SYDVKM. The V and J ends lost 3 bases and 11 bases respectively, with 8 bases between them. CDR3 length equals 11 residues. The chain has TRBV28 and TRBJ1-5; D remains unclear. What was sequenced was peripheral blood. The sequence was collected from a human donor with COVID-19, enrolled during active disease. The donor label of this sample is uncertain. The CDR3 nucleotides read TGTGCCAGCAGTTTTATGAGGACCCAGCATTTT. This codes for CASSFMRTQHF. The entire variable domain, with the rest obtained from reference TRBV28 and TRBJ1-5, is as follows: DVKVTQSSRYLVKRTGEKVFLECVQDMDHENMFWYRQDPGLGLRLIYFSYDVKMKEKGDIPEGYSVSREKKERFSLILESASTNQTSMYLCASSFMRTQHFGDGTRLSIL.